The rows below give T cell receptor beta chains drawn from one sample of a study of Ad26.COV2.S vaccination and SARS-CoV-2 variants. Repertoires were generated with immunoSEQ multiplex PCR, while TCRdb's copy carries only in-frame clones and drops some. The top ten clones hold around 1.8% of a sample with about 400,000 clones, 75% to 90% of them seen once. This sample comprised peripheral blood, obtained in a trial of Ad26.COV2.S vaccine versus placebo. These receptors originate from a person aged 18-65 years who received the Ad26.COV2.S COVID-19 vaccine or a placebo. Each CDR3 is given with its conserved first and last residue. Fields, in order: clone size, D gene, J gene, V gene, CDR3 protein, CDR3 DNA. D genes are given only for firm matches. Clone size appears in some rows only: once, few, many, or a class for an expanded clone.

>NA|NA|TRBJ2-3|TRBV19
CASSSGREDTQYF
TGTGCCAGTAGTAGTGGGCGTGAAGATACGCAGTATTTT
>NA|NA|TRBJ2-2|TRBV27
CASSLLGRNTGELFF
TGTGCCAGCAGTTTATTAGGGCGGAACACCGGGGAGCTGTTTTTT
>few|TRBD1|TRBJ1-1|TRBV7-2
CASSHGTGASAEAFF
TGTGCCAGCAGCCATGGGACAGGGGCTAGCGCTGAAGCTTTCTTT
>NA|TRBD2|TRBJ2-7|TRBV7-9
CASSSESGGSPWEQYF
TGTGCCAGCAGCTCCGAGAGTGGCGGGAGTCCCTGGGAGCAGTACTTC
>NA|NA|TRBJ2-2|TRBV28
CASSLVRGLGTGELFF
TGTGCCAGCAGTTTAGTGCGGGGGCTGGGCACCGGGGAGCTGTTTTTT
>NA|TRBD1|TRBJ2-7|TRBV19
CASRQGGEQYF
TGTGCCAGCCGACAGGGCGGCGAGCAGTACTTC
>NA|TRBD1|TRBJ1-6|TRBV6-5
CASKTGIESPLHF
TGTGCCAGCAAGACAGGGATTGAATCACCCCTCCACTTT
>NA|TRBD2|TRBJ2-7|TRBV5-5
CASSGRMSGSNEQYF
TGTGCCAGCAGCGGACGCATGAGCGGGAGCAACGAGCAGTACTTC
>NA|TRBD2|TRBJ2-1|TRBV5-4
CASRRDGGAGATEQFF
TGTGCCAGCAGACGGGACGGAGGAGCGGGAGCTACTGAGCAGTTCTTC
>NA|NA|TRBJ1-2|TRBV5-4
CASSLADWGAAGYTF
TGTGCCAGCAGCTTGGCTGATTGGGGGGCGGCGGGCTACACCTTC
>NA|NA|TRBJ1-1|TRBV5-1
CASSLSGQNTEAFF
TGCGCCAGCAGCTTGTCCGGACAGAACACTGAAGCTTTCTTT
>NA|TRBD2|TRBJ2-5|TRBV5-1
CASSPQPGLGETQYF
TGCGCCAGCAGCCCACAACCCGGACTAGGAGAGACCCAGTACTTC
>once|NA|TRBJ2-6|TRBV1
CTSSQEGIGPGANVLTF
TGCACCAGCAGCCAAGAAGGAATAGGACCTGGGGCCAACGTCCTGACTTTC
>NA|TRBD1|TRBJ2-3|TRBV29-1
CSARDSRRADTQYF
TGCAGCGCCCGGGACAGTAGACGGGCAGATACGCAGTATTTT
>NA|NA|TRBJ2-1|TRBV14
CASSQLGAYNEQFF
TGTGCCAGCAGCCAACTAGGGGCTTACAATGAGCAGTTCTTC
>NA|NA|TRBJ2-3|TRBV7-3
CASSGGESTDTQYF
TGTGCCAGCAGCGGGGGAGAGAGCACAGATACGCAGTATTTT
>NA|NA|TRBJ2-5|TRBV5-1
CASSLALGSGTETQYF
TGCGCCAGCAGCTTGGCCCTGGGGTCGGGGACGGAGACCCAGTACTTC
>NA|TRBD2|TRBJ2-1|TRBV2
CASSEALAGAYNEQFF
TGTGCCAGCAGTGAAGCTCTAGCGGGAGCCTACAATGAGCAGTTCTTC
>NA|NA|TRBJ1-2|TRBV6-1
CASSEGGRAVYGYTF
TGTGCCAGCAGTGAAGGGGGGCGAGCTGTCTATGGCTACACCTTC
>NA|TRBD1|TRBJ2-3|TRBV5-6
CASSSPGTGGPPPYF
TGTGCCAGCAGCTCGCCCGGGACAGGGGGCCCTCCTCCGTATTTT
>few|NA|TRBJ2-7|TRBV6-5
CASRGNYRDSPSF
TGTGCCAGCAGGGGCAACTACCGGGACTCCCCCTCCTTC
>NA|NA|TRBJ1-3|TRBV9
CASSVGPDSFGNTIYF
TGTGCCAGCAGCGTAGGCCCAGACTCCTTTGGAAACACCATATATTTT
>NA|TRBD2|TRBJ2-3|TRBV10-3
CAIRGGRGSTDTQYF
TGTGCCATCAGGGGGGGGAGGGGTTCCACAGATACGCAGTATTTT
>NA|NA|TRBJ1-1|TRBV30
CAWSAGTNTEAFF
TGTGCCTGGAGTGCAGGGACCAACACTGAAGCTTTCTTT
>NA|NA|TRBJ2-1|TRBV30
CACDPNNEQFF
TGTGCCTGCGATCCCAACAATGAGCAGTTCTTC
>NA|NA|TRBJ1-5|TRBV7-9
CASSLLGGNQPQHF
TGTGCCAGCAGCTTGTTAGGGGGCAATCAGCCCCAGCATTTT
>NA|NA|TRBJ2-1|TRBV7-9
CASSSSRQGGDNEQFF
TGTGCCAGCAGCTCAAGTAGGCAGGGAGGTGACAATGAGCAGTTCTTC